This T cell receptor beta chain was sequenced during a study of T cell repertoires in cytomegalovirus infection. For the study at large: Public signatures in TCR beta pointed to CMV infection and matching HLA type. Study-wide findings and caveats: The ex vivo response showed dominance by HLA-C-restricted CMV-specific TCR beta clonotypes.

The table lists this clonotype with many counts. Its target is not known. Via MiXCR, TCRdb re-called the reads, giving one row per CDR3 protein. The top ten hold over 8% of the sample, which has more than 85,000 distinct CDR3 sequences, approximately 17% seen once. Germline V gene lookup returns CDR1 SGHTA and CDR2 FQGNSA. The CDR3 contains 13 residues. Trimming removed 5 bases from V and 4 bases from J, with 9 bases in between. This clonotype originated in a human donor in good health (CMV status not recorded). Some clones in this sample may be carry-over from other donors' samples. The V gene is TRBV7-2, the J gene TRBJ1-5, with D unresolved. The sequenced material came from PBMCs. For the CDR3, the DNA is TGTGCCAGCAGCCTCCAAACAAATCAGCCCCAGCATTTT. Protein sequence: CASSLQTNQPQHF.